This TCR beta chain emerged from a study of blood T cell repertoires in COVID-19 (dated by TCRdb to 2020 to 2022). For the study in its entirety: For ImmuneRACE Cohort 3, a participant was defined as recovered based on two consecutive negative NP/OP PCR tests, clearance by a healthcare professional, or resolution of symptoms. Samples covering the acute and convalescent phases of COVID-19 were provided by collaborators in the United States, Italy and Spain. The material from the prospective study consisted of cDNA or gDNA derived from T cells, B-cell-depleted T cells, or PBMCs. Subjects who had been exposed to COVID-19, were actively infected with it, or had recovered from it provided the deeply sampled blood TCRbeta repertoires that made up the dataset. The repertoires were made available in a free public database intended to serve as a resource for research on the immune response to SARS-CoV-2. Samples were obtained from the ongoing ImmuneRACE study (first 160 participants) and from 1,254 subjects provided by 6 global collaborators. A de-identified subject ID, COVID-19 status, age in years and sex were almost always included in the sample metadata. Where available, HLA class I and class II types were taken from metadata supplied by the sample provider and were not determined by assay-based typing. Broader findings and caveats from the paper: The amount of clinical and demographic metadata varied by source and participant and was provided uncurated.

Trimming takes 6 bases from V and 5 bases from J, and the germline ends sit 17 bases apart. Measured from the cysteine to the phenylalanine, the CDR3 is 14 residues long. Of all the DNA, just the CDR3 is kept, 42 bases in frame from base 1. The germline V gene supplies CDR1 MDHEN and CDR2 SYDVKM. Enrolling through a virtual design, the prospective study's participants ranged in age from roughly 18 to 95 years and lived across approximately 25 United States geographic areas. In the prospective study, participants were assigned to cohorts based on the clinical history participants reported in a screening survey and a study questionnaire. Each participant in the prospective study had whole blood, serum and a nasopharyngeal or oropharyngeal swab collected by mobile phlebotomists. Over a roughly 2-month period, participants in the prospective study had the option of providing additional blood draws and questionnaires. Prospective study blood samples were shipped either frozen or at room temperature before DNA extraction.

TCRbeta CDR3 regions were amplified from genomic DNA using the immunoSEQ Assay, a bias-controlled multiplex PCR. For the original study's pipeline: The number of nucleated cells in each sample was estimated from the amplification of reference gene primers within the assay. Sequence reads were collapsed and filtered to measure the absolute abundance of every unique TCRbeta CDR3 rearrangement. For each sample, productive Simpson clonality was calculated by taking the square root of Simpson's diversity index across productive rearrangements. This is the immuneACCESS table as TCRdb keeps it, with only in-frame sequences that have V and J called. A part of the clones is gone; compared with another copy, unresolved V genes explain less than half, and the rest is unexplained. The V and J calls and clone size are taken from that table; D and trimming were inferred from the DNA. Across this sample there are under 300,000 clones, with approximately 90% seen only once. The ten largest account for under 2.5% of the sample.

Details on this clone: Its antigen specificity is not known. Base quality data are lacking; no much larger clone is found one base away.

The sequence links TRBV28 to TRBJ2-7; perhaps TRBD2 is the D gene, with 6 bases matching. Sequencing was performed on PBMCs or T cells enriched from blood (not recorded which). This clonotype was obtained from a woman aged 55 to 70 in a cohort exposed to, infected with or recovered from COVID-19 (not recorded which). CDR3 protein: CASRPGGWPDEQYF. The sequenced DNA: TGTGCCAGCAGGCCTGGGGGGTGGCCTGACGAGCAGTACTTC. Reference TRBV28 and TRBJ2-7 proteins supply the regions before and after the CDR3; the full variable domain is: DVKVTQSSRYLVKRTGEKVFLECVQDMDHENMFWYRQDPGLGLRLIYFSYDVKMKEKGDIPEGYSVSREKKERFSLILESASTNQTSMYLCASRPGGWPDEQYFGPGTRLTVT.